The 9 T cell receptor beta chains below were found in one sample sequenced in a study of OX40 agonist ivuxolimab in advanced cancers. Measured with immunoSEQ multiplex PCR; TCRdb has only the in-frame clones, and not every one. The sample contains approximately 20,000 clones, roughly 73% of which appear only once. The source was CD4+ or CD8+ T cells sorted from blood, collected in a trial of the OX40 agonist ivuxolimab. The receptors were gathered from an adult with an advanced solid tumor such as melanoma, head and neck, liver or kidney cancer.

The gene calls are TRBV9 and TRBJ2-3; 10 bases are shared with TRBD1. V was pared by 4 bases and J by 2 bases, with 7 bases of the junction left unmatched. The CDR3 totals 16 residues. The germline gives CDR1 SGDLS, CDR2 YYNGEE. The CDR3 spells CASSSPTGGFTDTQYF. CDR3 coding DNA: TGTGCCAGCAGCTCCCCGACAGGGGGCTTCACAGATACGCAGTATTTT.

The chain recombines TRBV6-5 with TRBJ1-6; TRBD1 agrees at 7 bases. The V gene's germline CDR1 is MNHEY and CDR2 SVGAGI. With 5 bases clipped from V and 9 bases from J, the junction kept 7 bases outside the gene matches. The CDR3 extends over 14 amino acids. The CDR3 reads CASSATTGTSPLHF. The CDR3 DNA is TGTGCCAGCAGTGCAACGACAGGGACTTCACCCCTCCACTTT.

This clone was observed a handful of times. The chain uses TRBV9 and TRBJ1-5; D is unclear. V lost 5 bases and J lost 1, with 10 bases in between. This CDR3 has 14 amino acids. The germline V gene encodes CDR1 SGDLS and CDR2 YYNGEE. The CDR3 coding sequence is TGTGCCAGCAGTGCGACGGGGAGCAATCAGCCCCAGCATTTT. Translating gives CASSATGSNQPQHF. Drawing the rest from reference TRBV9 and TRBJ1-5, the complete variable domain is DSGVTQTPKHLITATGQRVTLRCSPRSGDLSVYWYQQSLDQGLQFLIQYYNGEERAKGNILERFSAQQFPDLHSELNLSSLELGDSALYFCASSATGSNQPQHFGDGTRLSIL.

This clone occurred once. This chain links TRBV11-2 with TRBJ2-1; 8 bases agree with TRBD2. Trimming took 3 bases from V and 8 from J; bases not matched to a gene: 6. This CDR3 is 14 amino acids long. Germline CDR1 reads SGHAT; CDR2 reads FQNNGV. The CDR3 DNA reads TGTGCCAGCAGCTTCGTAGCGGGAAAGTATGAGCAGTTCTTC. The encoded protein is CASSFVAGKYEQFF. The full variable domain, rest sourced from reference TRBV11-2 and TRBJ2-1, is EAGVAQSPRYKIIEKRQSVAFWCNPISGHATLYWYQQILGQGPKLLIQFQNNGVVDDSQLPKDRFSAERLKGVDSTLKIQPAKLEDSAVYLCASSFVAGKYEQFFGPGTRLTVL.

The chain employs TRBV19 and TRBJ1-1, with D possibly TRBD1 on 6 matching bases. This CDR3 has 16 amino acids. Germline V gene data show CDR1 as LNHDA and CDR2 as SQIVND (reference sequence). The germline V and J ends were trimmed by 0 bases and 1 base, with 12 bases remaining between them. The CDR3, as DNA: TGTGCCAGTAGTATAGATGAGGACAGATCGAACACTGAAGCTTTCTTT. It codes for CASSIDEDRSNTEAFF.

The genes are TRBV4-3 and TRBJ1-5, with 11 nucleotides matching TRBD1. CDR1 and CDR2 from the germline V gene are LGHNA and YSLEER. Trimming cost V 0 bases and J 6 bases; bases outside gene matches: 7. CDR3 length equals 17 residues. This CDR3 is CASSQDSPGQGGQPQHF. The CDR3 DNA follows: TGCGCCAGCAGCCAAGATTCTCCGGGACAGGGGGGTCAGCCCCAGCATTTT.

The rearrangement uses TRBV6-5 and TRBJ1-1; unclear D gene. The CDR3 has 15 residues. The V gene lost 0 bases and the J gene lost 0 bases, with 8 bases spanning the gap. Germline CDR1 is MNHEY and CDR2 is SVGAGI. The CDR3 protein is CASSYSTSLNTEAFF. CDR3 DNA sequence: TGTGCCAGCAGTTACTCAACATCGTTGAACACTGAAGCTTTCTTT.

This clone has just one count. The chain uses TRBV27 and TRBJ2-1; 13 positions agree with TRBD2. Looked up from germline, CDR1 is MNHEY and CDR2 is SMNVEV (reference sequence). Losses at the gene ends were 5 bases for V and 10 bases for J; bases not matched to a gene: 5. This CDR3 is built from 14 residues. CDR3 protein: CASSLGLAGVEQFF. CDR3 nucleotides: TGTGCCAGCAGTCTAGGACTAGCGGGAGTGGAGCAGTTCTTC.

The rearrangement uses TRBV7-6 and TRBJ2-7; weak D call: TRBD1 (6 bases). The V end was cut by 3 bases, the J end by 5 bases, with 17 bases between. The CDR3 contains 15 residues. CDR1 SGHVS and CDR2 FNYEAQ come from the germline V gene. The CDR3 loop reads CASSFDPTGSHEQYF. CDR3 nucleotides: TGTGCCAGCAGCTTCGACCCGACAGGTTCCCACGAGCAGTACTTC. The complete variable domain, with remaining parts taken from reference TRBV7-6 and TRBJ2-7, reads GAGVSQSPRYKVTKRGQDVALRCDPISGHVSLYWYRQALGQGPEFLTYFNYEAQQDKSGLPNDRFSAERPEGSISTLTIQRTEQRDSAMYRCASSFDPTGSHEQYFGPGTRLTVT.